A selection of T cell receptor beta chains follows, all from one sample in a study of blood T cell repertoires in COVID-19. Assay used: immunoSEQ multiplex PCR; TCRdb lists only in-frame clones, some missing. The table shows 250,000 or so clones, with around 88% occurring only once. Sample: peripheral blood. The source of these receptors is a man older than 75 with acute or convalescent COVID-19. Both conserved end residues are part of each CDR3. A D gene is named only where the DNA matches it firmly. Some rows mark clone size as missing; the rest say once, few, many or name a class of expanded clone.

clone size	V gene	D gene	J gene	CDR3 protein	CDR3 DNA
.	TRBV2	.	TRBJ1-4	CASSEALMAGGEKLFF	TGTGCCAGCAGTGAAGCGTTAATGGCAGGTGGGGAAAAACTGTTTTTT
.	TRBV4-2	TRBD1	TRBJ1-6	CASSQETGLNSPLHF	TGTGCCAGCAGCCAAGAGACAGGGTTAAATTCACCCCTCCACTTT
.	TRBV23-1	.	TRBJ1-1	CASRGDENRDKKRLMNTEAFF	TGCGCCAGCAGGGGCGACGAAAACCGGGACAAAAAGAGGCTCATGAACACTGAAGCTTTCTTT
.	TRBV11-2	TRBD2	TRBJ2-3	CASSFGGTDTQYF	TGTGCCAGCAGCTTCGGGGGGACAGATACGCAGTATTTT
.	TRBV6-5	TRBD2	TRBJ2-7	CASSYRASGRHEQYF	TGTGCCAGCAGTTACCGAGCTAGCGGGAGGCACGAGCAGTACTTC
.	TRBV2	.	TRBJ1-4	CASSEYFREKLFF	TGTGCCAGCAGTGAATACTTCCGAGAAAAACTGTTTTTT
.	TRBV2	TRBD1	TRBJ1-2	CASSRTGDYGYTF	TGTGCCAGCAGTAGGACAGGCGACTATGGCTACACCTTC
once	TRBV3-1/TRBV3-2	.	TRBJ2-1	CASSQGTTDNEQFF	TGTGCCAGCAGCCAAGGGACTACCGACAATGAGCAGTTCTTC
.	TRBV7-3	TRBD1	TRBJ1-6	CASSLSGTGDSPLHF	TGTGCCAGCAGCTTAAGCGGGACAGGGGATTCACCCCTCCACTTT
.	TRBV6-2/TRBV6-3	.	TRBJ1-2	CASSQGFYGYTF	TGTGCCAGCAGTCAGGGGTTTTATGGCTACACCTTC
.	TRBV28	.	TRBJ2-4	CASSLAEKNIQYF	TGTGCCAGCAGTTTAGCGGAGAAAAACATTCAGTACTTC
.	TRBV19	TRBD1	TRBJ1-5	CASSTDRDQPQHF	TGTGCCAGTAGTACGGACAGGGATCAGCCCCAGCATTTT
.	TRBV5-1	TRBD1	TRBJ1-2	CASSLLQGEGGYTF	TGCGCCAGCAGCCTATTACAGGGGGAGGGTGGCTACACCTTC
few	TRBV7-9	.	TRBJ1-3	CASSTQGSGNTIYF	TGTGCCAGCAGCACCCAGGGCTCTGGAAACACCATATATTTT
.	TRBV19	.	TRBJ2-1	CASSVGLSEQFF	TGTGCCAGTAGTGTGGGACTCTCCGAGCAGTTCTTC
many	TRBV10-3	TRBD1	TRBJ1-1	CAISESKGADEAFF	TGTGCCATCAGTGAGTCGAAGGGGGCAGATGAAGCTTTCTTT
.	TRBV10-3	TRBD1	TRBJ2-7	CAISPAPGQGAPPYEQYF	TGTGCCATCAGCCCCGCCCCGGGACAGGGGGCGCCCCCATACGAGCAGTACTTC
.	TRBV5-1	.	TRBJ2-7	CASSPRNGQPYEQYF	TGCGCCAGCAGCCCACGGAACGGACAGCCTTACGAGCAGTACTTC
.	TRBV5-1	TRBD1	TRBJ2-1	CASSKDTGQIYNEQFF	TGCGCCAGCAGCAAGGATACGGGACAGATTTACAATGAGCAGTTCTTC
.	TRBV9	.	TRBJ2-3	CASSVADSTTDTQYF	TGTGCCAGCAGCGTAGCCGACTCGACCACAGATACGCAGTATTTT
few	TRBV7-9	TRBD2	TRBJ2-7	CASSFSGGRTYEQYF	TGTGCCAGCAGCTTTTCTGGCGGGAGAACCTACGAGCAGTACTTC
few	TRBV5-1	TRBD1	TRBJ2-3	CASSSGRGTGDLLGTDTQYF	TGCGCCAGCAGCAGCGGACGTGGGACAGGGGACCTCTTGGGCACAGATACGCAGTATTTT
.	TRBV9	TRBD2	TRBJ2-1	CASSQGLAGRSYNEQFF	TGTGCCAGCAGCCAGGGACTAGCGGGCCGCTCCTACAATGAGCAGTTCTTC
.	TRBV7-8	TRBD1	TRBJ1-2	CASSSNPQGENYGYTF	TGTGCCAGCAGCTCCAATCCGCAGGGGGAGAACTATGGCTACACCTTC
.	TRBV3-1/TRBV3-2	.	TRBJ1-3	CASSPTVAGNTIYF	TGTGCCAGCAGCCCCACAGTAGCTGGAAACACCATATATTTT